The 19 T cell receptor beta chains below come from one sample, sequenced in a study of Tregs in tolerant kidney transplant recipients. Clones were read by immunoSEQ multiplex PCR, and TCRdb kept only the in-frame ones, dropping some. Among fewer than 70,000 clones listed, 80% to 90% were seen once. The specimen sequenced was CD4+ T cells from blood. The receptors stem from a human donor in good health.

V usage is TRBV29-1 and J usage is TRBJ2-7; D not certain. V was clipped by 4 bases and J by 3 bases, with 16 bases between them. Per germline, CDR1 SQVTM and CDR2 ANQGSEA. The CDR3 length is 14 residues. The CDR3, as DNA: TGCAGCGTTGGAATGTCAGTCACGCACTACGAGCAGTACTTC. Its protein product is CSVGMSVTHYEQYF.

The rearrangement uses TRBV5-1 and TRBJ2-3; TRBD2 might be the D (6 bases). Per the germline V gene, CDR1 is SGHRS and CDR2 is YFSETQ. V lost 0 bases, J lost 1 base, and 12 bases lay in between. The CDR3 length is 16 residues. The CDR3 spells CASSLGYGGGTDTQYF. The DNA of the CDR3 is TGCGCCAGCAGCTTGGGGTACGGGGGAGGCACAGATACGCAGTATTTT. Looking up the rest from reference TRBV5-1 and TRBJ2-3 gives the full variable domain: KAGVTQTPRYLIKTRGQQVTLSCSPISGHRSVSWYQQTPGQGLQFLFEYFSETQRNKGNFPGRFSGRQFSNSRSEMNVSTLELGDSALYLCASSLGYGGGTDTQYFGPGTRLTVL.

A few counts support this clone. This chain joins TRBV5-1 and TRBJ2-5; D is undetermined. In germline, CDR1 is SGHRS, CDR2 YFSETQ. The V end lost 2 bases, the J end lost 2 bases, and 7 bases lay between the germline ends. The CDR3 has 13 residues. CDR3 residues: CASSFQVQETQYF. CDR3 DNA: TGCGCCAGCAGCTTTCAAGTTCAAGAGACCCAGTACTTC.

V is TRBV11-2 and J is TRBJ2-3; 7 bases align to TRBD1. Germline V gene sequence: CDR1 SGHAT, CDR2 FQNNGV. The CDR3 loop spans 16 amino acids. V trimming: 5 bases; J trimming: 5 bases; junction bases outside the gene matches: 13. The CDR3: CASSRLTGFPLDTQYF. As DNA, the CDR3 is TGTGCCAGCAGCCGCTTGACAGGGTTCCCCTTAGATACGCAGTATTTT.

The V and J genes are TRBV5-6 and TRBJ2-2, with TRBD1 matching over 9 bases. This CDR3 comprises 16 residues. Germline V gene lookup returns CDR1 SGHDT and CDR2 YYEEEE. The ends lost 2 bases at V and 2 bases at J; junction bases unmatched: 4. Here the CDR3 reads CASSFGTGSNTGELFF. The CDR3 nucleotides read TGTGCCAGCAGCTTTGGGACAGGGTCTAACACCGGGGAGCTGTTTTTT.

This chain connects TRBV19 to TRBJ2-1; D may be TRBD1 or TRBD2 (5 bases each). Trimming took off 6 bases at V and 5 bases at J, with 20 bases between the two ends. The CDR3 totals 16 residues. Germline V lookup: CDR1 LNHDA, CDR2 SQIVND (reference sequence). The CDR3 DNA reads TGTGCCAGTAGACAAGGCCCGGAGTGGGGGAACAATGAGCAGTTCTTC. Its translation: CASRQGPEWGNNEQFF. Based on the CDR3 plus reference TRBV19 and TRBJ2-1, the full variable domain is DGGITQSPKYLFRKEGQNVTLSCEQNLNHDAMYWYRQDPGQGLRLIYYSQIVNDFQKGDIAEGYSVSREKKESFPLTVTSAQKNPTAFYLCASRQGPEWGNNEQFFGPGTRLTVL.

The DNA of the CDR3 is TGCGCCAGCAGCCTTGGGACTAGCGGGAGTTACGAGCAGTACTTC. The encoded protein is CASSLGTSGSYEQYF. This chain uses TRBV5-1 with TRBJ2-7; 14 bases match TRBD2. The germline V gene encodes CDR1 SGHRS and CDR2 YFSETQ. The CDR3 is made up of 15 amino acids. V lost 4 bases, J lost 4 bases, and 4 bases stayed unmatched.

The V call is TRBV4-1, the J call TRBJ1-2, with 9 bases identical to TRBD1. Germline CDR1 reads MGHRA; CDR2 reads YSYEKL. The V gene end was trimmed by 4 bases and the J gene end by 8 bases; junction bases not matched to a gene: 11. The CDR3 spans 15 residues. CDR3 nucleotides: TGCGCCAGCAGCCCTACCGGGACAGGGCCATTAGGCTACACCTTC. Translated, it gives CASSPTGTGPLGYTF.

Here the CDR3 reads CASSVSGDTGELFF. The CDR3 DNA sequence: TGTGCCAGCAGCGTATCGGGGGACACCGGGGAGCTGTTTTTT. The gene calls are TRBV9 and TRBJ2-2; D may be TRBD2 (6 bases). Per germline, CDR1 SGDLS and CDR2 YYNGEE. The CDR3 has 14 amino acids. Trimming removed 1 base at V and 3 bases at J, with 7 bases between.

CDR3 loop: CASSDSYDTEAFF. The CDR3 region has the DNA TGTGCCAGCAGTGACAGTTACGACACTGAAGCTTTCTTT. This sequence joins TRBV6-4 and TRBJ1-1; D is ambiguous. Trimming cost V 2 bases and J 3 bases, with 7 bases left between them. The CDR3 covers 13 residues. CDR1 is MRHNA, CDR2 SNTAGT, per germline.

This chain connects TRBV11-2 to TRBJ2-7, with D possibly TRBD1 on 5 matching bases. Deletions cut 0 bases from V and 3 bases from J, with 15 bases between. Germline values: CDR1 SGHAT, CDR2 FQNNGV. This CDR3 contains 16 residues. CDR3 DNA: TGTGCCAGCAGCTTAGATTTTGGGGCTCGGGTCTACGAGCAGTACTTC. Encoded protein: CASSLDFGARVYEQYF.

The chain couples TRBV4-2 to TRBJ2-3, with 8 bases aligning to TRBD2. CDR3 length equals 18 residues. V trimming: 3 bases; J trimming: 3 bases; junction bases outside the gene matches: 14. The germline V gene encodes CDR1 LGHNA and CDR2 YNFKEQ. As DNA, the CDR3 is TGTGCCAGCAGCCAGGAAGTAACGGGGGGGCCGAGGACAGATACGCAGTATTTT. Amino acids: CASSQEVTGGPRTDTQYF.

The gene calls are TRBV11-3 and TRBJ2-2; D is unresolved. V was pared by 3 bases and J by 5 bases, with 1 base between. The CDR3 has 11 residues. Germline CDR1 and CDR2: SGHNT and YENEEA. The CDR3 is CASSFTGELFF. CDR3 nucleotide sequence: TGTGCCAGCAGCTTTACCGGGGAGCTGTTTTTT.

This chain links TRBV5-1 with TRBJ2-7; 9 nucleotides match TRBD2. V was clipped by 0 bases and J by 3 bases; unmatched bases: 4. The CDR3 is 15 amino acids. Germline V lookup: CDR1 SGHRS, CDR2 YFSETQ. The DNA for the CDR3 is TGCGCCAGCAGCTTGGAAAGGACTAGCGACTACGAGCAGTACTTC. This encodes CASSLERTSDYEQYF.

This chain links TRBV29-1 with TRBJ2-7; no reliable D call. V gave up 6 bases and J gave up 3 bases, with 6 bases separating them. The CDR3 runs 10 residues. From germline, CDR1 is SQVTM and CDR2 ANQGSEA. CDR3 sequence reads: CSVKSYEQYF. Here the CDR3 DNA reads TGCAGCGTAAAGAGCTACGAGCAGTACTTC.

This clone was detected only a few times. The chain employs TRBV7-2 and TRBJ1-1; D not resolved. CDR3 size: 19 residues. Germline values: CDR1 SGHTA, CDR2 FQGNSA. V lost 0 bases and J 3 bases, leaving 23 bases between the germline ends. The CDR3 reads CASSLAVSRIPKKDTEAFF. The CDR3 DNA sequence: TGTGCCAGCAGCTTAGCGGTATCGCGCATACCTAAAAAGGACACTGAAGCTTTCTTT.

The V gene is TRBV7-2, the J gene TRBJ2-7; 7 nucleotides line up with TRBD2. Germline trimming cut 6 bases from V and 0 bases from J; bases unmatched to any gene: 5. Germline lookup yields CDR1 SGHTA and CDR2 FQGNSA. The CDR3 has 14 residues. The DNA of the CDR3 is TGTGCCAGCAGTCGGGGGGTCGCCTCCTACGAGCAGTACTTC. Its translation is CASSRGVASYEQYF.

The V gene is TRBV5-6, the J gene TRBJ1-2, with D possibly being TRBD1 (6 bases). V gave up 4 bases and J gave up 5 bases, with 12 bases separating them. Germline assignment: CDR1 SGHDT and CDR2 YYEEEE. CDR3 size: 13 residues. The chain's CDR3 is CASSLGQIYGYTF. DNA for the CDR3: TGTGCCAGCAGCCTAGGACAGATATATGGCTACACCTTC.

CDR3 sequence: CASSLDPAGGFIEQFF. Here the CDR3 DNA reads TGCGCCAGCAGCTTGGACCCAGCGGGGGGGTTCATTGAGCAGTTCTTC. The chain combines TRBV5-1 with TRBJ2-1, with 10 bases fitting TRBD2. Losses at the gene ends were 0 bases for V and 9 bases for J; bases not matched to a gene: 9. The CDR3 is 16 residues long. CDR1 and CDR2 (germline): SGHRS, YFSETQ. Combining the CDR3 with reference TRBV5-1 and TRBJ2-1 gives the whole variable domain KAGVTQTPRYLIKTRGQQVTLSCSPISGHRSVSWYQQTPGQGLQFLFEYFSETQRNKGNFPGRFSGRQFSNSRSEMNVSTLELGDSALYLCASSLDPAGGFIEQFFGPGTRLTVL.